This TCR beta chain was recovered during a study of cytomegalovirus exposure and HLA in healthy donors. The CDR3 is 17 residues long. The V gene's germline CDR1 is SSHAT and CDR2 FNYEAQ (reference sequence). The PCR made use of 60 Vbeta and 13 Jbeta primers. The repertoire was sequenced with immunoSEQ multiplex PCR; TCRdb's copy has only in-frame clones and lacks some. The sample records about 170,000 clones, 62% being singletons. This clone occurred a few times. Compared with germline, one end of the junction differs, possibly owing to a read error. The TCR was taken from a man aged 35 to 55 in good health and CMV-seronegative. The sample consisted of PBMCs. The gene calls are TRBV7-7 and TRBJ2-1, with no clear D. For the CDR3, the DNA is TGTGCTAGCAGCTTAGAGCCCCAACGCCGCTCCTACAATGAGCAGTTCTTC. Translating gives CASSLEPQRRSYNEQFF.